The present entry profiles one T cell receptor (beta chain) with its context. This receptor's antigen is unknown. No quality values exist for individual bases; no much larger clone is one base distant. These data originate in a study of blood T cell repertoires in COVID-19 (dated by TCRdb to the early 2020s). About the full investigation: Collaborator samples came from the United States, Italy and Spain and covered acute and convalescent phases of COVID-19. Subjects who had been exposed to COVID-19, were actively infected with it, or had recovered from it provided the deeply sampled blood TCRbeta repertoires that made up the dataset. Where available, HLA class I and class II types were obtained from metadata supplied by the sample provider rather than from assay-based typing. A de-identified subject ID, COVID-19 status, age in years and sex were almost always included in the sample metadata. The repertoires were released in a freely available public database intended as a resource for research on the immune response to SARS-CoV-2. The samples were drawn from two sources: the first 160 participants of the ongoing ImmuneRACE study, and about 1,300 subjects contributed by 6 global collaborators. The prospective study material was composed of cDNA or gDNA derived from T cells, B-cell-depleted T cells, or PBMCs.

Collaborating institutions collected whole blood in K2EDTA tubes following their own protocols. For TCRbeta analysis, collaborators shipped samples as frozen whole blood, isolated PBMCs, or DNA extracted from either of those sample types. What the study reported, not specific to this receptor: The amount of clinical and demographic metadata varied by source and participant and was provided uncurated.

TCRbeta CDR3 regions were amplified from genomic DNA using the immunoSEQ Assay, a bias-controlled multiplex PCR. Per the authors' processing: The number of nucleated cells in each sample was estimated by amplification of reference gene primers within the assay. To quantify the absolute abundance of each unique TCRbeta CDR3 rearrangement, sequence reads were collapsed and filtered. For each sample, productive Simpson clonality was calculated as the square root of Simpson's diversity index over productive rearrangements. This immuneACCESS table, as held by TCRdb, lists in-frame sequences with V and J called but not all clones. Of the missing ones, under half trace to an unresolved V gene in checked studies; the others have no known cause. V, J and clone size are those of that table, while D and trimming were read from the DNA. This sample is represented by roughly 150,000 clones; more than 65% of them were singletons. The biggest ten clones account for roughly 7.3% of the sample.

Sequencing was done on a sample of peripheral blood. The TCR was taken from a human donor in a cohort sampled during active COVID-19.

The nucleotides are TGTGCCAGTAGTACCTCGACAGGGGGCTTCGATCAGCCCCAGCATTTT. Translated, it gives CASSTSTGGFDQPQHF. The sequence links TRBV19 to TRBJ1-5; TRBD1 matches 10 bases in the middle. The CDR3 has 16 amino acids, counting the end cysteine and phenylalanine. Only CDR3 DNA remains: 48 bases, in frame from the first base. The germline V gene (reference sequence) sets CDR1 to LNHDA and CDR2 to SQIVND. The junction shows trimming of 4 bases on V and 5 bases on J, and the gene matches do not reach 8 bases of it. Extended through the reference TRBV19 and TRBJ1-5 proteins, this CDR3 yields the full variable domain: DGGITQSPKYLFRKEGQNVTLSCEQNLNHDAMYWYRQDPGQGLRLIYYSQIVNDFQKGDIAEGYSVSREKKESFPLTVTSAQKNPTAFYLCASSTSTGGFDQPQHFGDGTRLSIL.